The next 19 T cell receptor beta chains were all read from a single sample in a study of blood T cell repertoires in COVID-19. Sequenced by immunoSEQ multiplex PCR; TCRdb stores in-frame clones only, minus some. The sample contains 250,000 to 300,000 clones, around 87% of which appear only once. The sample taken for sequencing was peripheral blood. Receptors originate from a woman aged 55-75 years with COVID-19, enrolled during active disease.

The chain employs TRBV27 and TRBJ2-3; D is uncertain. Trimming took 1 base from V and 2 from J, leaving 13 bases between them. Germline V gives CDR1 MNHEY, CDR2 SMNVEV (reference sequence). The CDR3 totals 16 residues. The CDR3 DNA reads as TGTGCCAGCAGTTTATTCGAGTCGGGTGTCACAGATACGCAGTATTTT. Residues: CASSLFESGVTDTQYF.

As regards this clone: The sample contains more than one DNA sequence encoding this CDR3. This chain links TRBV27 with TRBJ1-3, with D hard to call. The CDR3 sequence is 13 residues long. The ends were cut back, 0 bases at V and 3 bases at J, with 3 bases in the middle. CDR1 and CDR2 (germline): MNHEY, SMNVEV (reference sequence). The CDR3 is CASSLSRGNTIYF. For the CDR3, the DNA is TGTGCCAGCAGTTTATCTCGTGGAAACACCATATATTTT.

In its sample, this clone was seen once. The chain links TRBV6-5 to TRBJ1-5; TRBD1 is a possible D gene (5 bases). Trimming took off 6 bases at V and 4 bases at J, with 7 bases between the two ends. CDR3 length: 12 amino acids. CDR1 is MNHEY, CDR2 SVGAGI, per germline. The CDR3 DNA follows: TGTGCCAGCAGGACAGAAAATCAGCCCCAGCATTTT. Amino acid sequence: CASRTENQPQHF.

The gene calls are TRBV6-6 and TRBJ2-7; 7 bases map to TRBD1. The CDR3 has 13 residues. The V and J ends lost 7 bases and 2 bases, in that order; junction bases with no gene match: 5. Germline V CDR1 and CDR2: MNHNY, SVGAGI (reference sequence). The CDR3, as DNA: TGTGCCAGCAAGGGACAGACTCCCTACGAGCAGTACTTC. This encodes CASKGQTPYEQYF.

The J gene is TRBJ2-3, the V gene TRBV12-5, with 12 bases fitting TRBD2. Germline V gene lookup returns CDR1 LGHNT and CDR2 FRNRAP. This CDR3 spans 16 amino acids. V lost 6 bases, J lost 0 bases, and 4 bases stayed unmatched. This CDR3 reads CASGEGLAGSTDTQYF. CDR3 sequence (DNA): TGTGCTAGTGGCGAAGGACTAGCGGGAAGCACAGATACGCAGTATTTT.

J is TRBJ1-5 and V is TRBV19; no definite D call. The length of the CDR3 is 12 residues. Trimming stripped 1 base from V and 8 bases from J, with 6 bases between. From germline, CDR1 is LNHDA and CDR2 SQIVND (reference sequence). CDR3 in amino acids: CASSIGAKPQHF. As DNA, the CDR3 is TGTGCCAGTAGTATAGGGGCCAAGCCCCAGCATTTT.

V is TRBV27 and J is TRBJ2-3; 8 nucleotides agree with TRBD1. The CDR3 length is 15 residues. Germline V gives CDR1 MNHEY, CDR2 SMNVEV (reference sequence). The V segment lost 0 bases and the J segment 1 base; nucleotides outside the gene matches: 0. The CDR3 loop reads CASSLSTGGTDTQYF. The CDR3 DNA sequence: TGTGCCAGCAGTTTATCGACAGGGGGCACAGATACGCAGTATTTT.

The rearrangement links TRBV5-4 to TRBJ2-7, with 8 bases lining up with TRBD1. The length of the CDR3 is 14 residues. Germline lookup yields CDR1 SGHNT and CDR2 YYREEE (reference sequence). V lost 4 bases to trimming and J lost 3 bases; unmatched junction nucleotides: 6. The CDR3 coding sequence is TGTGCCAGCAGCGCCAGACAGGGGATCTACGAGCAGTACTTC. It is translated as CASSARQGIYEQYF.

The rearrangement joins TRBV19 to TRBJ1-6; no firm D call. The germline V gene encodes CDR1 LNHDA and CDR2 SQIVND (reference sequence). CDR3 size: 14 residues. Trimming shortened V by 3 bases and J by 9 bases, and 12 bases separated the two germline ends. CDR3 coding DNA: TGTGCCAGTAGTATTGCCGGCTCGGGTTCACCCCTCCACTTT. This encodes CASSIAGSGSPLHF.

The chain combines TRBV5-6 with TRBJ1-1; the D gene is possibly TRBD1 (5 bases). The CDR3 contains 16 residues. V lost 0 bases, J lost 4 bases, and 16 bases lay in between. Looked up from germline, CDR1 is SGHDT and CDR2 is YYEEEE. The CDR3 DNA follows: TGTGCCAGCAGCTTGGCTACAATCAACCAGGGCACTGAAGCTTTCTTT. This codes for CASSLATINQGTEAFF.

The gene calls are TRBV7-7 and TRBJ2-7, with 8 bases lining up with TRBD1. V lost 2 bases and J lost 6; bases outside the gene matches: 9. The CDR3 is 15 amino acids. Germline values: CDR1 SSHAT, CDR2 FNYEAQ (reference sequence). The CDR3 region is CASSLKTGAWSEQYF. The CDR3 nucleotides read TGTGCCAGCAGCTTAAAGACAGGGGCTTGGAGCGAGCAGTACTTC.

The chain links TRBV7-8 to TRBJ1-5; TRBD1 is a possible D gene (5 bases). In germline, CDR1 is SGHVS, CDR2 FQNEAQ. The CDR3 covers 13 residues. The V and J ends lost 5 bases and 6 bases respectively, with 11 bases between them. CDR3 protein: CASSPGGSQPQHF. The CDR3 DNA reads as TGTGCCAGCAGCCCGGGGGGAAGTCAGCCCCAGCATTTT.

The rearrangement uses TRBV7-8 and TRBJ2-7; possibly TRBD1 for D (6 bases). This CDR3 contains 15 residues. CDR1 and CDR2 (germline): SGHVS, FQNEAQ. Trimming stripped 1 base from V and 3 bases from J, with 13 bases between. CDR3 DNA: TGTGCCAGCAGCTTAGGCAGGGGCCACTTCTACGAGCAGTACTTC. Translating gives CASSLGRGHFYEQYF.

The V and J genes are TRBV5-1 and TRBJ2-5, with TRBD2 identical over 8 bases. The J segment lost 5 bases and the V segment lost 1 base, leaving 7 bases of the junction unmatched. Germline V gene lookup returns CDR1 SGHRS and CDR2 YFSETQ. The CDR3 consists of 15 residues. The CDR3 bases are TGCGCCAGCAGCTTGATCCAGCGGGAGTTTGAGACCCAGTACTTC. Protein sequence: CASSLIQREFETQYF.

The V gene is TRBV7-9, the J gene TRBJ2-7, with TRBD1 matching 9 bases. V dropped 3 bases and J dropped 0; count of bases not matched to a gene: 12. There are 18 residues in the CDR3. Germline loops: CDR1 SEHNR, CDR2 FQNEAQ (reference sequence). CDR3 coding DNA: TGTGCCAGCAGCTTTCCGGGACAGGGACTCCTGAGCTCCTACGAGCAGTACTTC. It translates to CASSFPGQGLLSSYEQYF. The variable domain in full, completed from reference TRBV7-9 and TRBJ2-7, reads DTGVSQNPRHKITKRGQNVTFRCDPISEHNRLYWYRQTLGQGPEFLTYFQNEAQLEKSRLLSDRFSAERPKGSFSTLEIQRTEQGDSAMYLCASSFPGQGLLSSYEQYFGPGTRLTVT.

The V and J genes are TRBV19 and TRBJ2-1, with 10 bases fitting TRBD2. V dropped 2 bases and J dropped 8; count of bases not matched to a gene: 6. The CDR3 is 15 amino acids. The germline CDR1 and CDR2 sequences are LNHDA and SQIVND (reference sequence). The CDR3 DNA is TGTGCCAGTAGTATAAGGGGACTAGCGATGGATGAGCAGTTCTTC. Its translation is CASSIRGLAMDEQFF.

The DNA of the CDR3 is TGTGCCAGCAGCTTAGATCGACTAGCGGGAGGAGGCGGGGAGCTGTTTTTT. As protein: CASSLDRLAGGGGELFF. V gene TRBV11-2 combines with J gene TRBJ2-2, with 13 positions matching TRBD2. The CDR3 sequence is 17 residues long. The junction had 5 bases not matched to a gene; V was cut back by 0 bases and J by 7 bases. Germline loops: CDR1 SGHAT, CDR2 FQNNGV.

The V call is TRBV18, the J call TRBJ2-5, with TRBD2 matching over 12 bases. V was clipped by 3 bases and J by 0 bases; unmatched bases: 5. The germline V gene encodes CDR1 KGHSH and CDR2 LQKENI. This CDR3 is 17 amino acids long. The CDR3 spells CASSPTGLAGNQETQYF. CDR3 DNA: TGTGCCAGCTCACCGACCGGACTAGCGGGGAACCAAGAGACCCAGTACTTC.

This clone was picked up a small number of times. The chain employs TRBV15 and TRBJ2-1; 7 positions agree with TRBD2. The V gene end was trimmed by 8 bases and the J gene end by 6 bases; junction bases not matched to a gene: 7. The CDR3 sequence is 13 residues long. CDR1 LNHNV and CDR2 YYDKDF come from the germline V gene (reference sequence). This CDR3 reads CATGRASGNEQFF. The DNA for the CDR3 is TGTGCCACCGGCCGGGCTAGCGGCAATGAGCAGTTCTTC.